The clone carrying this T cell receptor (beta chain) was counted between two and nine times. Its specificity is unknown. PCR used 60 Vbeta primers and 13 Jbeta primers. Clones were read by immunoSEQ multiplex PCR, and TCRdb kept only the in-frame ones, dropping some. The table includes approximately 140,000 clones, roughly 80% detected once. The data are from a study of cytomegalovirus exposure and HLA in healthy donors. Overall study: Early release data held around 80 million unique TCRs from HLA-typed donors.

V gave up 3 bases and J gave up 3 bases; unmatched junction bases: 6. The CDR3 has 16 amino acids. Germline assignment: CDR1 SEHNR and CDR2 FQNEAQ (reference sequence). Findings and caveats of the study: Immune exposure data for these donors was limited to CMV serostatus. Data from an earlier analysis indicated that most TCR beta V segments were productive either about 87% or about 30% of the time.

The sample consisted of PBMCs. This TCR came from a boy between 10 and 17 years old in good health and CMV-seronegative. The gene calls are TRBV7-9 and TRBJ2-3; TRBD1 matches at 10 bases. The CDR3 DNA is TGTGCCAGCAGCTTCGGGGACAGGGGATGGACAGATACGCAGTATTTT. It yields the protein CASSFGDRGWTDTQYF.